Listed here are 5 T cell receptor beta chains from one sample, sequenced in a study of blood T cell repertoires in COVID-19. The method was immunoSEQ multiplex PCR; TCRdb's version includes in-frame clones alone and lacks a portion of them. The table includes about 230,000 clones, around four fifths detected once. Source material: peripheral blood. The source of these receptors is a woman aged 80 or over with active or convalescent COVID-19.

This clone has a handful of counts. V usage is TRBV19 and J usage is TRBJ1-6; 8 positions match TRBD1. After removal of 3 bases from V and 6 bases from J, the junction contained 13 bases not matched to a gene. The CDR3 is 18 residues long. In germline, CDR1 is LNHDA, CDR2 SQIVND (reference sequence). CDR3 in DNA: TGTGCCAGTAGTATCCTCCCTGCAGGGACAGGCCTTAATTCACCCCTCCACTTT. This encodes CASSILPAGTGLNSPLHF.

This clone has a handful of counts. The chain carries TRBV25-1 and TRBJ2-3; the D gene is possibly TRBD2 (5 bases). Trimming took off 6 bases at V and 6 bases at J, with 19 bases between the two ends. The CDR3 consists of 15 residues. The germline V gene has CDR1 MGHDK and CDR2 SYGVNS. CDR3 sequence (DNA): TGTGCCAGCAGAGGTCAGACCCAGAGAGGGGATACGCAGTATTTT. Translating it yields CASRGQTQRGDTQYF.

The chain employs TRBV5-1 and TRBJ2-3; D might be TRBD2 (5 bases). Trimming took 3 bases from V and 2 from J, leaving 13 bases between them. Looked up from germline, CDR1 is SGHRS and CDR2 is YFSETQ. There are 15 residues in the CDR3. CDR3 sequence (DNA): TGCGCCAGCAGCTCCAGCGGCGCCAACACAGATACGCAGTATTTT. Translated, it gives CASSSSGANTDTQYF.

The chain combines TRBV7-2 with TRBJ1-1, with 7 nucleotides matching TRBD1. Germline CDR1 SGHTA, CDR2 FQGNSA. Trimming cost V 3 bases and J 6 bases; bases outside gene matches: 4. The CDR3 has 13 amino acids. The CDR3 sequence is CASSFDRESEAFF. The CDR3 nucleotides read TGTGCCAGCAGCTTCGACAGGGAATCTGAAGCTTTCTTT.

The genes are TRBV3-1 (or the pseudogene TRBV3-2) and TRBJ2-3; TRBD2 matches 11 bases. V lost 1 base and J lost 0; bases outside the gene matches: 12. The CDR3 totals 20 residues. Germline CDR1 reads LGHDT; CDR2 reads YNNKEL (reference sequence). CDR3 loop: CASSQGLTSGAFSSTDTQYF. For the CDR3, the DNA is TGTGCCAGCAGCCAAGGATTGACTAGCGGGGCCTTCTCTAGCACAGATACGCAGTATTTT.